This TCR delta chain is from a study of gamma-delta T cells after stem cell transplantation. This CDR3 is built from 21 residues. From germline, CDR1 is GEAIGNYY and CDR2 EKD. TCRdb re-called the RT-PCR reads via CATT. The sample has over a thousand delta-chain clones, about 3.2% seen once; the top ten hold more than 25%. This clone rates as medium-sized (0.01 to 0.1%). It is likely a read error: a sequence one base away is far more abundant. Material: gamma-delta T cells. The chain is built from TRDV2 and TRDJ1, with 12 bases lining up with TRDD3. This clonotype originated in a human donor. It is not recorded whose cells these are; they may come from a transplant donor. CDR3 loop: CACDTVGGGWGIRSENDKPIF. DNA of the CDR3: TGTGCCTGTGACACCGTTGGGGGAGGCTGGGGGATACGGTCGGAGAACGATAAACCCATCTTT.